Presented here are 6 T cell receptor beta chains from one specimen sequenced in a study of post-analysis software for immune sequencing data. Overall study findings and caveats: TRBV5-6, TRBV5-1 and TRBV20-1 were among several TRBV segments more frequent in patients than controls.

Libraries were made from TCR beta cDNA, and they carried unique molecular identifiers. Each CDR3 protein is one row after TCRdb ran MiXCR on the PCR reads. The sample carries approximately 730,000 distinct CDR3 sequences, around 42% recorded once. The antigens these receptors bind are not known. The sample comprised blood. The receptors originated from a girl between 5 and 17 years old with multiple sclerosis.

CDR3 sequence reads: CASSSPGRSPEKLFF. DNA of the CDR3: TGTGCCAGCAGTTCCCCGGGACGGTCGCCTGAAAAACTGTTTTTT. V gene TRBV6-5 combines with J gene TRBJ1-4; D might be TRBD1 (5 bases). In germline, CDR1 is MNHEY, CDR2 SVGAGI. The CDR3 consists of 15 residues. Between the trimmed V and J ends, which lost 4 bases and 7 bases, there was a span of 16 bases.

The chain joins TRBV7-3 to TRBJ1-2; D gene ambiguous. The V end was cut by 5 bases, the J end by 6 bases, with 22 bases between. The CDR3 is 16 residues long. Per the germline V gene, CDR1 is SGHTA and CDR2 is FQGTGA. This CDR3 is CASSPGPRGRKNGYTF. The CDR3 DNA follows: TGTGCCAGCAGCCCCGGCCCAAGAGGGCGGAAAAATGGCTACACCTTC.

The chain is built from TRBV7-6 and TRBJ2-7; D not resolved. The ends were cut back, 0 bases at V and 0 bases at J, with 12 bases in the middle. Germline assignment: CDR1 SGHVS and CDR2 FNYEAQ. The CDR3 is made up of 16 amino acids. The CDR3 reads CASSLATRTSSYEQYF. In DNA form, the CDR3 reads TGTGCCAGCAGCTTAGCTACCAGGACGAGCTCCTACGAGCAGTACTTC.

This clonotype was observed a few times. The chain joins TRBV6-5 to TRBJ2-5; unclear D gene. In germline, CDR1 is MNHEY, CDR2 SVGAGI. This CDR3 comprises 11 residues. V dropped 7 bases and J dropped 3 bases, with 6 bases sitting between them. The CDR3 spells CASKVKETQYF. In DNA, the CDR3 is TGTGCCAGCAAAGTAAAAGAGACCCAGTACTTC.

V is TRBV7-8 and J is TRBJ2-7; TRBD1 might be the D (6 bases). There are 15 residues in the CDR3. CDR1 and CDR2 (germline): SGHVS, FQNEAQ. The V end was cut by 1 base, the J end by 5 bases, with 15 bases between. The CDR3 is CASSLGWGPRDEQYF. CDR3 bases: TGTGCCAGCAGCTTAGGTTGGGGGCCTCGGGACGAGCAGTACTTC.

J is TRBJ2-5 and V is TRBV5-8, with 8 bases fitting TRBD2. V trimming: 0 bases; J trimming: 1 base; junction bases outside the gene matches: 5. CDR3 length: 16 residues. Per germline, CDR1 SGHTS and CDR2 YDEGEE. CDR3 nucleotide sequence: TGTGCCAGCAGCTTGGGACGGCTAGCGGGCCAAGAGACCCAGTACTTC. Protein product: CASSLGRLAGQETQYF.